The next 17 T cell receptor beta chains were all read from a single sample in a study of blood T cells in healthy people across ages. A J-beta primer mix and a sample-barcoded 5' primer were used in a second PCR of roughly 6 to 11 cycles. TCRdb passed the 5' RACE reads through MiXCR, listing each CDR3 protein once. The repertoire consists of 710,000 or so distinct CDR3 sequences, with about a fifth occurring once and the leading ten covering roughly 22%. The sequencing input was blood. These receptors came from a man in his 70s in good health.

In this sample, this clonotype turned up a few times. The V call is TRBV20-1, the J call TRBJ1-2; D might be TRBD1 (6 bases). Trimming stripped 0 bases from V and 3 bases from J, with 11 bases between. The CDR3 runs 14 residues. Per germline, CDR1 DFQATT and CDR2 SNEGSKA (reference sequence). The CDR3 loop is CSARDMGAYYGYTF. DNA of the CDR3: TGCAGTGCTAGAGATATGGGGGCTTACTATGGCTACACCTTC.

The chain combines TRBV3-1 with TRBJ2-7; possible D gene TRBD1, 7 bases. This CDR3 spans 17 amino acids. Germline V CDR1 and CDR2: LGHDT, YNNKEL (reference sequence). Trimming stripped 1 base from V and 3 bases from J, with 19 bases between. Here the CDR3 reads CASSQVQGDTGVYEQYF. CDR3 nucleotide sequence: TGTGCCAGCAGCCAAGTCCAGGGGGACACGGGGGTCTACGAGCAGTACTTC.

The DNA for the CDR3 is TGTGCCATCAGTGACCAGTATTATTGGGAGGAGCTGTTTTTT. It encodes CAISDQYYWEELFF. The J gene is TRBJ2-2, the V gene TRBV10-3; D remains unclear. The CDR3 totals 14 residues. Between the trimmed V and J ends, which lost 3 bases and 10 bases, there was a span of 15 bases. CDR1 is ENHRY and CDR2 is SYGVKD in the germline V gene.

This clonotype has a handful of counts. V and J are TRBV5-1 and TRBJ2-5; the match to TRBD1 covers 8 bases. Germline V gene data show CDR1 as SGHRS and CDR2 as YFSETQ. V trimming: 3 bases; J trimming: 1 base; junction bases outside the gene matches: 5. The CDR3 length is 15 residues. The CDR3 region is CASSSRQGLQETQYF. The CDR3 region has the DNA TGCGCCAGCAGCTCCCGACAGGGGCTCCAAGAGACCCAGTACTTC.

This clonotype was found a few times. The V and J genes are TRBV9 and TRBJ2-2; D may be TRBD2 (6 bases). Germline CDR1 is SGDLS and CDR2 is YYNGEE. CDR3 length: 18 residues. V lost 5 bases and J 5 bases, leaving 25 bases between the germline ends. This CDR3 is CASSAEFGEEGRTGELFF. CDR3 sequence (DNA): TGTGCCAGCAGTGCCGAGTTCGGCGAGGAGGGCCGAACCGGGGAGCTGTTTTTT.

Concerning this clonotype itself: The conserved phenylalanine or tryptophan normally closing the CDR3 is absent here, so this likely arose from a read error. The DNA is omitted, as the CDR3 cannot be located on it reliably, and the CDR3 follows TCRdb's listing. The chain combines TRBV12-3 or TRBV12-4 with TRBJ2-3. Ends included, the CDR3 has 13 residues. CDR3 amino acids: CASSPQRTDTQYS.

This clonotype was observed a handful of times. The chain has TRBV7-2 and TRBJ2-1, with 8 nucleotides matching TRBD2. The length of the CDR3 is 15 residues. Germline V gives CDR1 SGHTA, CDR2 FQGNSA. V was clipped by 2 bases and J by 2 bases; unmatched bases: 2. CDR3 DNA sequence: TGTGCCAGCAGCTTAAACGGGGGGGCCTACAATGAGCAGTTCTTC. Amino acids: CASSLNGGAYNEQFF.

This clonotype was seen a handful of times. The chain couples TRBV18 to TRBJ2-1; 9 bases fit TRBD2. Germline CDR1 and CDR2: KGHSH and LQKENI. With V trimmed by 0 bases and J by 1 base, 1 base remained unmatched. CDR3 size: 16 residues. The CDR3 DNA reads TGTGCCAGCTCACCACCGACTAGCGGATCCTACAATGAGCAGTTCTTC. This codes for CASSPPTSGSYNEQFF. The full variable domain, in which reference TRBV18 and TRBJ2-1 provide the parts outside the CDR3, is NAGVMQNPRHLVRRRGQEARLRCSPMKGHSHVYWYRQLPEEGLKFMVYLQKENIIDESGMPKERFSAEFPKEGPSILRIQQVVRGDSAAYFCASSPPTSGSYNEQFFGPGTRLTVL.

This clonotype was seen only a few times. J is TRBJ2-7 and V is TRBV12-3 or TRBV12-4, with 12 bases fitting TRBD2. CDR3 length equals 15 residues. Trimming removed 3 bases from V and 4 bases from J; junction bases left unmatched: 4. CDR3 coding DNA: TGTGCCAGCAGTTTCCCGACTAGCGGGGGATACGAGCAGTACTTC. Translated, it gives CASSFPTSGGYEQYF.

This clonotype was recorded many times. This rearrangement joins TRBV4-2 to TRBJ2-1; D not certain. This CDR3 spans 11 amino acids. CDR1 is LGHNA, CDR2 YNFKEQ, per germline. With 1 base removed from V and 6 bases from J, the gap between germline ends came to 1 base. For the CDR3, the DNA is TGTGCCAGCAGCCAAGCCAATGAGCAGTTCTTC. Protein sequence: CASSQANEQFF.

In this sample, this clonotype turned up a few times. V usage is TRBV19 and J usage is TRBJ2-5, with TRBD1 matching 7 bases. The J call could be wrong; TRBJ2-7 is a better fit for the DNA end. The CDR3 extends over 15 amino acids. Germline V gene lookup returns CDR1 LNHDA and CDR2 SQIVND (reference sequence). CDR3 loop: CASSLRDSESYEQYF. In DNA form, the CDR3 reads TGTGCCAGTAGTCTCCGGGACAGTGAATCCTACGAGCAGTACTTC.

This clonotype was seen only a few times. The CDR3 sequence is CASSLSSRTVNTGELFF. CDR3 nucleotides: TGTGCCAGCAGCTTGTCGTCTAGGACAGTGAACACCGGGGAGCTGTTTTTT. This chain links TRBV5-6 with TRBJ2-2, with a tentative D call TRBD1 (6 bases). With 1 base removed from V and 1 base from J, the gap between germline ends came to 14 bases. Germline V gives CDR1 SGHDT, CDR2 YYEEEE. CDR3 length: 17 amino acids.

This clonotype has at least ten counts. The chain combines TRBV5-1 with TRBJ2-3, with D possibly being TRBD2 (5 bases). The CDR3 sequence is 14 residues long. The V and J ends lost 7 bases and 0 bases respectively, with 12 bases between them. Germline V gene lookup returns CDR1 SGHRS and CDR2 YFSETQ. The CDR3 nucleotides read TGCGCCAGCCACGTAGCGAGGAGCACAGATACGCAGTATTTT. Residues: CASHVARSTDTQYF.

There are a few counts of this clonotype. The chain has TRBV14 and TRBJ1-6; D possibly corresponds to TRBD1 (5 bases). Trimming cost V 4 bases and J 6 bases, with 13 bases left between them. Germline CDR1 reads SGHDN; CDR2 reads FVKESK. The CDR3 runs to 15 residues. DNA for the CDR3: TGTGCCAGCAGCCCTTTAAGGGGTGGTAATTCACCCCTCCACTTT. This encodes CASSPLRGGNSPLHF.

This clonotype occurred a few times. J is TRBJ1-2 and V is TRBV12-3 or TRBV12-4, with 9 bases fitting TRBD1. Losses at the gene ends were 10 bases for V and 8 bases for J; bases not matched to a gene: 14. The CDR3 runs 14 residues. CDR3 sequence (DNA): TGTGCCACTGGTCCACAGGGGGCCAAGAGCGGCTACACCTTC. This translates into CATGPQGAKSGYTF.

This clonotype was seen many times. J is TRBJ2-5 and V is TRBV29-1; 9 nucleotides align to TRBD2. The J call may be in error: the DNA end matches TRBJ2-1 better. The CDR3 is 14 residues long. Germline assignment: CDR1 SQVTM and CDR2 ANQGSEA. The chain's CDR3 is CSVEVGTSRNEQFF. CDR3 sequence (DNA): TGCAGCGTTGAAGTGGGGACTAGCAGGAATGAGCAGTTCTTC.

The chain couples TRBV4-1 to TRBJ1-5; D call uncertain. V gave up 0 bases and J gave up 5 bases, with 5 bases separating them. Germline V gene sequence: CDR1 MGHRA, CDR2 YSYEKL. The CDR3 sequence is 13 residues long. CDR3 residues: CASSQDGDQPQHF. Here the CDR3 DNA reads TGCGCCAGCAGCCAAGATGGGGATCAGCCCCAGCATTTT.